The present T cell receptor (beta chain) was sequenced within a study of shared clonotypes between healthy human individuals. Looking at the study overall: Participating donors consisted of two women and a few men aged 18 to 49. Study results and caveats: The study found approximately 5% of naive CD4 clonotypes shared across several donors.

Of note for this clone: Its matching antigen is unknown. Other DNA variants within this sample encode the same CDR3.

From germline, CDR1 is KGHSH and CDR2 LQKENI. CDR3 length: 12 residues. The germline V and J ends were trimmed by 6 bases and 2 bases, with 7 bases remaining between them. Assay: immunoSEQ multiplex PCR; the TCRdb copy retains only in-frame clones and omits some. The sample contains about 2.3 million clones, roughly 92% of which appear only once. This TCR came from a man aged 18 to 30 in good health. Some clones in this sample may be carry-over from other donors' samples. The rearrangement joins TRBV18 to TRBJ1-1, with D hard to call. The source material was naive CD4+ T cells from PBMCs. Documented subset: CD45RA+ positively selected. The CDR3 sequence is CASSPGNTEAFF. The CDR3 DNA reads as TGTGCCAGCTCTCCGGGCAACACTGAAGCTTTCTTT.